This T cell receptor (beta chain) was obtained from a study of OX40 agonist ivuxolimab in advanced cancers. The overall study: The study enrolled dose-escalation patients with hepatocellular carcinoma, melanoma, renal cell or head and neck cancer. Three partial responders included one hepatocellular carcinoma patient and two cutaneous melanoma patients.

Germline V CDR1 and CDR2: SEHNR, FQNEAQ (reference sequence). V shed 5 bases and J shed 4 bases, with 11 bases lying between them. The CDR3 loop spans 13 amino acids. Method: immunoSEQ multiplex PCR; TCRdb's copy keeps in-frame clones and lacks some. This sample yields around 82,000 clones, of which 85% to 90% are seen a single time; 10% to 15% belongs to the top ten. J is TRBJ2-5 and V is TRBV7-9, with D unclear. This TCR was recovered from an adult with an advanced solid tumor such as melanoma, head and neck, liver or kidney cancer. The specimen comprised CD4+ or CD8+ T cells sorted from blood, sampled in a trial of the OX40 agonist ivuxolimab. CDR3 DNA sequence: TGTGCCAGCAGCCCCCGAGGCCCAGAGACCCAGTACTTC. Translated: CASSPRGPETQYF. The variable domain in full, completed from reference TRBV7-9 and TRBJ2-5, reads DTGVSQNPRHKITKRGQNVTFRCDPISEHNRLYWYRQTLGQGPEFLTYFQNEAQLEKSRLLSDRFSAERPKGSFSTLEIQRTEQGDSAMYLCASSPRGPETQYFGPGTRLLVL.